This T cell receptor (beta chain) appears in the sequencing data of a study of tumor-infiltrating lymphocytes in primary liver carcinoma. Study overall: Donors underwent surgery for histopathologically diagnosed primary liver carcinoma. There were tumors of stage T1-T3 N0M0, each 4.2 to 10 cm across.

In addition to blood RNA drawn from unsorted whole blood, germline DNA was extracted. With chronic HBV infection, the patients were also treatment-naive. Study-wide findings and caveats: Tumor-blood pairs (like tumor-adjacent pairs) overlapped less than tumor region pairs did.

Germline lookup yields CDR1 MNHNY and CDR2 SVGAGI (reference sequence). The CDR3 totals 14 residues. With regard to this clonotype: Antigen: not known. This could be a read error, since a much larger clone is one nucleotide away.

With roughly 500 ng total RNA as template and a constant-region primer, TCR beta cDNA was made. Amplification in three nested multiplex PCR rounds with slightly modified ARM-PCR gave rise to TCR beta libraries. The first two PCR rounds, approximately 11 cycles each, used TRBV1-TRBV30 forward primers and a C-beta reverse primer. Each CDR3 protein gets one entry after TCRdb re-called the multiplex PCR reads with MiXCR. Of some 320,000 distinct CDR3 sequences listed, 65% are singletons. The sample taken for sequencing was peripheral blood. The receptor comes from a man aged 35 to 55 with primary liver carcinoma and hepatitis B virus infection. This chain connects TRBV6-6 to TRBJ1-5; D might be TRBD1 (5 bases). CDR3 nucleotide sequence: TGTGCCAGCAATTACTTAGCCGGGGGACAGCCCCAGCATTTT. Its protein product is CASNYLAGGQPQHF.